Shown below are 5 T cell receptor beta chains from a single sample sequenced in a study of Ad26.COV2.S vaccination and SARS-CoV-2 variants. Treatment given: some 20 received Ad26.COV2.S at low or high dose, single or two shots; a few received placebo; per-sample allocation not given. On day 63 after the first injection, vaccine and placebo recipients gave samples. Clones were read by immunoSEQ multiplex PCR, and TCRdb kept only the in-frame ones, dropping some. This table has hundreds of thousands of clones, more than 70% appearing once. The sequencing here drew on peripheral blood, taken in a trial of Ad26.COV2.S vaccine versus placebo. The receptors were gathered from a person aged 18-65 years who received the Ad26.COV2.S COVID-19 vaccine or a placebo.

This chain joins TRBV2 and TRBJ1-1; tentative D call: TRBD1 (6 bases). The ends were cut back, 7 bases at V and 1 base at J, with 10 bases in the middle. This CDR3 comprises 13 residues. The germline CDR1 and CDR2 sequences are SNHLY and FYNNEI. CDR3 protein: CASKGGGNTEAFF. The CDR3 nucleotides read TGTGCCAGCAAAGGGGGGGGGAACACTGAAGCTTTCTTT.

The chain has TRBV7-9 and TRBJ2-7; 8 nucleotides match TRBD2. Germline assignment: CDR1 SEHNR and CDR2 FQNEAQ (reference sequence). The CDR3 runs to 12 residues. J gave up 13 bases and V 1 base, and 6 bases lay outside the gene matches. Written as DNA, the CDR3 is TGTGCCAGCAGCTTAGAGAGGACTAGCCTTTACTTC. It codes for CASSLERTSLYF.

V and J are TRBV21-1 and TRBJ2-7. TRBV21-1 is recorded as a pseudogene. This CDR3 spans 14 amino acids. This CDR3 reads CASSNVTGTYEQYF. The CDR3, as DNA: TGTGCCAGCAGCAATGTGACGGGCACCTACGAGCAGTACTTC.

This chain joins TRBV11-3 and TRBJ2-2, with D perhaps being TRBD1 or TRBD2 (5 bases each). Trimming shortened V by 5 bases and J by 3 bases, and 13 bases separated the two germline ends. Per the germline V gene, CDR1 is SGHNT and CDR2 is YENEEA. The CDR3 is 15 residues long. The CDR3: CASSKSGTYTGELFF. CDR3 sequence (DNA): TGTGCCAGCAGCAAATCCGGGACGTACACCGGGGAGCTGTTTTTT.

CDR3 loop: CATSRDPGTGEDYTF. CDR3 sequence (DNA): TGTGCCACCAGCAGAGATCCCGGGACAGGGGAGGACTACACCTTC. This rearrangement joins TRBV15 to TRBJ1-2, with 10 positions matching TRBD1. Unmatched junction bases numbered 8, after V lost 0 bases and J lost 10 bases. The CDR3 is 15 residues long. Per germline, CDR1 LNHNV and CDR2 YYDKDF (reference sequence). The whole variable domain, filled in from reference TRBV15 and TRBJ1-2, reads DAMVIQNPRYQVTQFGKPVTLSCSQTLNHNVMYWYQQKSSQAPKLLFHYYDKDFNNEADTPDNFQSRRPNTSFCFLDIRSPGLGDTAMYLCATSRDPGTGEDYTFGSGTRLTVV.